This entry features one T cell receptor beta chain sequence. Its antigen is currently unknown. This entry belongs to a study of shared clonotypes between healthy human individuals. Study background: There were three CD4 naive, three CD4 memory, two CD8 naive and one CD8 memory plates per donor. Study-level points and caveats: The expectation was that sequencing depth would affect clonotype sharing among donors. Compared with clonotypes that all four donors shared, non-shared clonotypes had lower generation probabilities. Represented diversity, genetic and exposure-history alike, was limited by few donors.

This CDR3 has 16 amino acids. The V end was cut by 3 bases, the J end by 0 bases, with 13 bases between. Germline V gene sequence: CDR1 SNHLY, CDR2 FYNNEI. Cells designated naive CD8 were CD45RO-negative and were positively selected for CCR7, with terminally differentiated effector memory CD45RA+ cells excluded. Profiled with immunoSEQ multiplex PCR; TCRdb holds only in-frame clones, not every one. The table includes around 600,000 clones, 95% detected once. The receptor was isolated from a woman between 25 and 40 years old in good health. The V and J genes are TRBV2 and TRBJ2-3; D not resolved. The material sequenced was naive CD8+ T cells sorted from blood. CDR3 sequence reads: CASSDSGVWSTDTQYF. CDR3 nucleotide sequence: TGTGCCAGCAGTGATAGTGGGGTTTGGAGCACAGATACGCAGTATTTT.